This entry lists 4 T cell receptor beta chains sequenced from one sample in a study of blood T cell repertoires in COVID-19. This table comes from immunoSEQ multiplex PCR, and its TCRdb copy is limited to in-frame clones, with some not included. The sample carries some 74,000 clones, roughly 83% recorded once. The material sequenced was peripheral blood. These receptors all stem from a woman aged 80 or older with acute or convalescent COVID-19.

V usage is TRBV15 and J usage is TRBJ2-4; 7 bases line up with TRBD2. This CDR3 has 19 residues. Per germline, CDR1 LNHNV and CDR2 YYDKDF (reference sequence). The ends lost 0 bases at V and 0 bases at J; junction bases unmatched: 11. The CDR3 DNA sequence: TGTGCCACCAGCAGAGATCAAAGGGAGGGCCGTCTAGCCAAAAACATTCAGTACTTC. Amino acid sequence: CATSRDQREGRLAKNIQYF.

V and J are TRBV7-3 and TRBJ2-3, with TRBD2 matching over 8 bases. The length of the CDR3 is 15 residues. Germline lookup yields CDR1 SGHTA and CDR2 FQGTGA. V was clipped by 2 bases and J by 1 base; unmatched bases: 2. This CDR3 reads CASSLQAGGTDTQYF. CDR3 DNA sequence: TGTGCCAGCAGCTTACAAGCGGGAGGCACAGATACGCAGTATTTT.

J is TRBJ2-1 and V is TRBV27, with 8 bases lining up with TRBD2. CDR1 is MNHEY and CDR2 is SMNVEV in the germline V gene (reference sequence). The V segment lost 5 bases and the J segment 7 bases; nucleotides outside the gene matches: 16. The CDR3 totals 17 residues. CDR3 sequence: CASSLRGLAGIGNEQFF. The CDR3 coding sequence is TGTGCCAGCAGTCTCAGGGGTCTAGCGGGTATTGGTAATGAGCAGTTCTTC.

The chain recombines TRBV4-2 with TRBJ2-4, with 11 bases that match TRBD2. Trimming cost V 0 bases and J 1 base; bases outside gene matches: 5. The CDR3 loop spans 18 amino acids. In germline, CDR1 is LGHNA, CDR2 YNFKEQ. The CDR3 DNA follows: TGTGCCAGCAGCCAAGACCCTAGCGGGGGGTTTGCCAAAAACATTCAGTACTTC. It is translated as CASSQDPSGGFAKNIQYF.